This T cell receptor beta chain is drawn from a study of blood T cells in healthy people across ages. Study results and limitations: As age increased, TCR beta diversity per million T cells fell in a roughly linear fashion.

CDR1 is KGHDR, CDR2 SFDVKD, per germline. CDR3 length: 17 residues. Peripheral blood was drawn, around 9.5 milliliters per donor. This clonotype was counted a few times. The antigen is undetermined. Relative to the germline gene, one junction end is altered; a read error may explain this. PCR was performed a second time for about 7 to 11 cycles using a sample-barcoded 5' primer and a J-beta primer mix. Each cDNA molecule carried a tag from a template-switch adaptor that contained 12 random nucleotides. TCRdb ran MiXCR on the 5' RACE reads and lists one entry per CDR3 protein. The data hold 450,000 to 700,000 distinct CDR3 sequences, with 27% observed a single time.

This clonotype originated in a woman aged 70-85 years in good health. The rearrangement links TRBV24-1 to TRBJ2-3; TRBD2 matches 8 bases. What was sequenced was blood. The CDR3 DNA follows: TGCGCCACCAGTGATACACCGGGACTAGTTCCCACAGATACGCAGTATTTT. Translation: CATSDTPGLVPTDTQYF.